The TCR beta chain described here comes from a study of cytotoxic CD8 clonotypes in ibrutinib-treated CLL. Study at large: The patients comprised 10 to 12 relapsed/refractory and over 14 treatment-naive cases, some 17 IGHV unmutated. The samples contained roughly 240,000 productive templates on average. They also contained an average of about 90,000 productive rearrangements. Points from the study as a whole: Clonality, elevated at ibrutinib response, dropped back toward baseline at progression.

With V trimmed by 3 bases and J by 6 bases, 4 bases remained unmatched. The germline CDR1 and CDR2 sequences are LGHNA and YSLEER. This CDR3 is built from 13 residues. For this clone: Its target is not known.

The table came from immunoSEQ multiplex PCR; TCRdb's copy has only in-frame clones and leaves some out. The sample holds approximately 26,000 clones, more than 65% seen once. Here the sequenced sample was PBMCs, taken after 12 months of ibrutinib treatment. This TCR derives from a human donor with chronic lymphocytic leukemia. V and J are TRBV4-3 and TRBJ2-5; TRBD2 agrees at 7 bases. CDR3 amino acids: CASSQTAGQTQYF. CDR3 bases: TGCGCCAGCAGCCAGACAGCGGGGCAGACCCAGTACTTC.